This T cell receptor beta chain was sequenced in a study of T cell repertoires in cytomegalovirus infection. Study summary: CMV infection and matching HLA type were both indicated by public TCR beta signatures.

This clonotype was detected only a few times. Each CDR3 protein is one row after TCRdb ran MiXCR on the reads. Of 200,000 or so distinct CDR3 sequences listed, roughly 27% are singletons. The CDR3 extends over 17 amino acids. The V and J ends lost 1 base and 6 bases, in that order; junction bases with no gene match: 13. The germline V gene encodes CDR1 LNHDA and CDR2 SQIVND (reference sequence). The TCR sequence derives from a human donor in good health (CMV status not recorded). Some clones in this sample may be carry-over from other donors' samples. Sequencing was done on a sample of PBMCs. This chain joins TRBV19 and TRBJ1-1; 8 bases agree with TRBD1. The CDR3 reads CASSIVGQGPKEAEAFF. The CDR3 region has the DNA TGTGCCAGTAGTATAGTAGGACAGGGCCCTAAGGAAGCTGAAGCTTTCTTT. Supplemented by reference TRBV19 and TRBJ1-1, the full variable domain reads DGGITQSPKYLFRKEGQNVTLSCEQNLNHDAMYWYRQDPGQGLRLIYYSQIVNDFQKGDIAEGYSVSREKKESFPLTVTSAQKNPTAFYLCASSIVGQGPKEAEAFFGQGTRLTVV.